This T cell receptor beta chain was obtained from a study of shared clonotypes between healthy human individuals. Regarding this clone: What it recognizes is unknown.

Study outcomes and limitations: The study found lower generation probabilities in non-shared clonotypes than in those shared by all four donors.

Evenly divided among several immunoSEQ plates was the genomic DNA of each subset. In the original analysis: Filtering differed for immunoSEQ, which gave only junction sequences without quality scores. Measured with immunoSEQ multiplex PCR; TCRdb has only the in-frame clones, and not every one. The V and J calls and the clone size are those of that table, but D and trimming were determined from the DNA. Of roughly 330,000 clones listed, approximately 79% are singletons. Germline-derived CDR1 and CDR2 are SGHDN and FVKESK. V was shortened by 0 bases and J by 6 bases, with 9 bases between the two germline ends. The CDR3 sequence is 13 residues long.

This chain connects TRBV14 to TRBJ2-7, with no clear D. Sequenced sample: memory CD4+ T cells sorted from blood. Stated subset: CD45RA-negative fraction. The clonotype comes from a man between 25 and 39 years old in good health. For the CDR3, the DNA is TGTGCCAGCAGCCAAGAGGTTATATCCGAGCAGTACTTC. This gives the protein CASSQEVISEQYF.